Below are 27 T cell receptor beta chains sequenced from a single sample in a study of Ad26.COV2.S vaccination and SARS-CoV-2 variants. Generated by immunoSEQ multiplex PCR, the TCRdb table keeps only in-frame clones and is missing some. Found here are roughly 380,000 clones, 92% of them singletons; the top ten hold 3% to 4%. Here the sequenced sample was peripheral blood, taken after recovery from COVID-19. These receptors all stem from a human donor who had recovered from COVID-19.

The chain links TRBV5-4 to TRBJ1-2; 11 bases are shared with TRBD1. CDR1 is SGHNT and CDR2 is YYREEE in the germline V gene (reference sequence). V trimming: 2 bases; J trimming: 4 bases; junction bases outside the gene matches: 4. This CDR3 has 15 amino acids. The DNA for the CDR3 is TGTGCCAGCAGCTTCCGGGACAGGGGGGGCTATGGCTACACCTTC. This gives the protein CASSFRDRGGYGYTF. Drawing the rest from reference TRBV5-4 and TRBJ1-2, the complete variable domain is ETGVTQSPTHLIKTRGQQVTLRCSSQSGHNTVSWYQQALGQGPQFIFQYYREEENGRGNFPPRFSGLQFPNYSSELNVNALELDDSALYLCASSFRDRGGYGYTFGSGTRLTVV.

The J gene is TRBJ2-6, the V gene TRBV19, with D perhaps given as TRBD1 or TRBD2 (5 bases each). Germline CDR1 and CDR2: LNHDA and SQIVND (reference sequence). Between the trimmed V and J ends, which lost 3 bases and 0 bases, there was a span of 12 bases. The CDR3 consists of 17 residues. CDR3 in DNA: TGTGCCAGTAGTATGTGGGACCAAAGCTCTGGGGCCAACGTCCTGACTTTC. Translated, it gives CASSMWDQSSGANVLTF.

The chain carries TRBV19 and TRBJ1-6, with D possibly being TRBD1 (5 bases). Germline V gives CDR1 LNHDA, CDR2 SQIVND (reference sequence). The CDR3 runs to 15 residues. Trimming took off 2 bases at V and 5 bases at J, with 10 bases between the two ends. CDR3 sequence: CASSIWRGDNSPLHF. Written as DNA, the CDR3 is TGTGCCAGTAGTATATGGCGGGGGGATAATTCACCCCTCCACTTT.

V is TRBV4-1 and J is TRBJ2-1, with TRBD2 identical over 8 bases. CDR1 and CDR2 (germline): MGHRA, YSYEKL. CDR3 length: 16 amino acids. The V segment lost 5 bases and the J segment 4 bases; nucleotides outside the gene matches: 10. The CDR3 is CASSAYLAGFYNEQFF. CDR3 in DNA: TGCGCCAGCAGCGCGTACTTAGCGGGGTTTTACAATGAGCAGTTCTTC.

J is TRBJ1-3 and V is TRBV7-9, with TRBD1 matching over 7 bases. Germline values: CDR1 SEHNR, CDR2 FQNEAQ (reference sequence). This CDR3 has 14 residues. V was pared by 5 bases and J by 6 bases, with 7 bases of the junction left unmatched. The CDR3 region is CASSLGQELNTIYF. The DNA for the CDR3 is TGTGCCAGCAGCCTCGGACAGGAGCTAAACACCATATATTTT.

V is TRBV9 and J is TRBJ2-1; 12 bases map to TRBD2. V lost 4 bases to trimming and J lost 6 bases; unmatched junction nucleotides: 17. The CDR3 is 19 amino acids. The germline V gene encodes CDR1 SGDLS and CDR2 YYNGEE. The chain's CDR3 is CASSPRKSSGGASGNEQFF. In DNA, the CDR3 is TGTGCCAGCAGCCCGAGGAAATCTAGCGGGGGGGCCTCGGGCAATGAGCAGTTCTTC.

This sequence joins TRBV5-1 and TRBJ2-5, with no clear D. V lost 0 bases and J 1 base, leaving 4 bases between the germline ends. The CDR3 totals 13 residues. Germline V CDR1 and CDR2: SGHRS, YFSETQ. The CDR3 here is CASSLAPQETQYF. In DNA form, the CDR3 reads TGCGCCAGCAGCTTGGCCCCCCAAGAGACCCAGTACTTC. Based on the CDR3 plus reference TRBV5-1 and TRBJ2-5, the full variable domain is KAGVTQTPRYLIKTRGQQVTLSCSPISGHRSVSWYQQTPGQGLQFLFEYFSETQRNKGNFPGRFSGRQFSNSRSEMNVSTLELGDSALYLCASSLAPQETQYFGPGTRLLVL.

The chain combines TRBV9 with TRBJ2-1, with D uncertain. Germline lookup yields CDR1 SGDLS and CDR2 YYNGEE. Trimming cost V 1 base and J 6 bases, with 11 bases left between them. CDR3 size: 14 residues. The CDR3 DNA reads TGTGCCAGCAGCGTAAGCCCCGGTCGCAATGAGCAGTTCTTC. It encodes CASSVSPGRNEQFF.

V is TRBV11-3 and J is TRBJ2-3; a weak D match, TRBD2 (6 bases). This CDR3 region has 15 residues. V lost 5 bases and J lost 1, with 13 bases in between. CDR1 is SGHNT, CDR2 YENEEA, per germline. The chain's CDR3 is CASSPGGRGTDTQYF. The CDR3 nucleotides read TGTGCCAGCAGCCCCGGGGGACGGGGCACAGATACGCAGTATTTT.

The J gene is TRBJ2-7, the V gene TRBV6-5, with D unresolved. Looked up from germline, CDR1 is MNHEY and CDR2 is SVGAGI. The CDR3 spans 12 residues. With 10 bases removed from V and 0 bases from J, the gap between germline ends came to 10 bases. The chain's CDR3 is CATHEASYEQYF. In nucleotides, the CDR3 is TGTGCCACCCACGAGGCCTCCTACGAGCAGTACTTC.

The genes are TRBV7-6 and TRBJ2-5; a weak D match, TRBD1 (6 bases). Germline V gives CDR1 SGHVS, CDR2 FNYEAQ. The germline V and J ends were trimmed by 6 bases and 2 bases, with 13 bases remaining between them. This CDR3 region has 14 residues. The CDR3 DNA sequence: TGTGCCAGCAGTCCCGGGACATTGCAAGAGACCCAGTACTTC. It encodes CASSPGTLQETQYF.

The genes are TRBV6-2 or TRBV6-3 and TRBJ2-3, with D possibly TRBD1 on 5 matching bases. Germline V gene data show CDR1 as MNHEY and CDR2 as SVGEGT. The length of the CDR3 is 12 residues. The V end lost 6 bases, the J end lost 4 bases, and 8 bases lay between the germline ends. Written as DNA, the CDR3 is TGTGCCAGCAGCCTGGGGCCAGATACGCAGTATTTT. As protein: CASSLGPDTQYF.

V and J are TRBV10-3 and TRBJ1-1, with a tentative D call TRBD1 (6 bases). The V gene lost 2 bases and the J gene lost 6 bases, with 10 bases spanning the gap. Germline V gene data show CDR1 as ENHRY and CDR2 as SYGVKD. The CDR3 spans 13 residues. The CDR3 DNA is TGTGCCATCAGTGAGAGGGCAGGGGCTGAAGCTTTCTTT. Its protein product is CAISERAGAEAFF.

The chain employs TRBV18 and TRBJ1-2, with D possibly matching TRBD1 (5 bases). Trimming left V 0 bases short and J 4 bases short, with 12 bases between. CDR1 is KGHSH and CDR2 is LQKENI in the germline V gene. This CDR3 is 15 amino acids long. CDR3 loop: CASSPPLGPIYGYTF. CDR3 nucleotide sequence: TGTGCCAGCTCACCACCCCTGGGACCGATCTATGGCTACACCTTC.

The V gene is TRBV6-5, the J gene TRBJ1-2; D unclear. Germline CDR1 MNHEY, CDR2 SVGAGI. There are 14 residues in the CDR3. V dropped 0 bases and J dropped 4 bases, with 9 bases sitting between them. The CDR3 loop reads CASSYSPFAYGYTF. CDR3 bases: TGTGCCAGCAGTTACTCGCCGTTCGCCTATGGCTACACCTTC.

The J gene is TRBJ1-1, the V gene TRBV2; TRBD1 matches 8 bases. Germline CDR1 and CDR2: SNHLY and FYNNEI. Germline trimming cut 6 bases from V and 2 bases from J; bases unmatched to any gene: 14. CDR3 length equals 17 residues. The CDR3 DNA follows: TGTGCCAGCAGCCCCATGAGAGGGGACAGGACTAACACTGAAGCTTTCTTT. Protein product: CASSPMRGDRTNTEAFF.

The V and J genes are TRBV7-2 and TRBJ2-4, with D possibly TRBD2 on 6 matching bases. V lost 5 bases and J 3 bases, leaving 14 bases between the germline ends. CDR3 size: 15 residues. CDR1 is SGHTA, CDR2 FQGNSA, per germline. CDR3 sequence reads: CASSLGLTGKNIQYF. CDR3 coding DNA: TGTGCCAGCAGCCTGGGACTGACCGGCAAAAACATTCAGTACTTC.

The CDR3 coding sequence is TGTGCCAGCACTCGAAGGGGGGGGGACTATGGCTACACCTTC. It specifies CASTRRGGDYGYTF. V usage is TRBV6-5 and J usage is TRBJ1-2; D perhaps matches TRBD1 (6 bases). The CDR3 is 14 amino acids. V shed 7 bases and J shed 3 bases, with 15 bases lying between them. Germline-derived CDR1 and CDR2 are MNHEY and SVGAGI.

This sequence joins TRBV12-1 and TRBJ2-7. TRBV12-1 constitutes a pseudogene. CDR3 length: 16 residues. CDR3 sequence reads: CASSPLSGPDAYEQYF. The CDR3 nucleotides read TGTGCCAGCAGCCCACTATCGGGCCCGGACGCCTACGAGCAGTACTTC.

This chain links TRBV2 with TRBJ1-5; possibly TRBD1 for D (5 bases). The V and J ends lost 3 bases and 2 bases respectively, with 8 bases between them. The CDR3 has 14 residues. Germline V gene data show CDR1 as SNHLY and CDR2 as FYNNEI. The CDR3 nucleotides are TGTGCCAGCAGTGAGCAGGGAGGCAATCAGCCCCAGCATTTT. Amino acid sequence: CASSEQGGNQPQHF.

V is TRBV5-8 and J is TRBJ2-1, with D perhaps being TRBD1 or TRBD2 (6 bases each). The CDR3 totals 14 residues. Per the germline V gene, CDR1 is SGHTS and CDR2 is YDEGEE. V lost 5 bases and J 2 bases, leaving 11 bases between the germline ends. The CDR3 region is CASSPGGPYNEQFF. CDR3 nucleotide sequence: TGTGCCAGCAGTCCCGGGGGCCCCTACAATGAGCAGTTCTTC.

The chain recombines TRBV7-9 with TRBJ1-6; the D gene is possibly TRBD1 (6 bases). CDR3 length equals 15 residues. Between the trimmed V and J ends, which lost 4 bases and 10 bases, there was a span of 17 bases. Looked up from germline, CDR1 is SEHNR and CDR2 is FQNEAQ (reference sequence). CDR3 protein: CASSSGTTVGSPLHF. Here the CDR3 DNA reads TGTGCCAGCAGCTCCGGGACAACAGTAGGGTCACCCCTCCACTTT. The whole variable domain, filled in from reference TRBV7-9 and TRBJ1-6, reads DTGVSQNPRHKITKRGQNVTFRCDPISEHNRLYWYRQTLGQGPEFLTYFQNEAQLEKSRLLSDRFSAERPKGSFSTLEIQRTEQGDSAMYLCASSSGTTVGSPLHFGNGTRLTVT.

This chain links TRBV12-3 or TRBV12-4 with TRBJ1-1, with D hard to call. V lost 0 bases and J lost 2, with 4 bases in between. The CDR3 is made up of 13 amino acids. For the CDR3, the DNA is TGTGCCAGCAGTTTAGCCCCCAACACTGAAGCTTTCTTT. This gives the protein CASSLAPNTEAFF.

The rearrangement uses TRBV19 and TRBJ1-1; possibly TRBD1 for D (6 bases). Germline V lookup: CDR1 LNHDA, CDR2 SQIVND (reference sequence). V shed 3 bases and J shed 3 bases, with 11 bases lying between them. The CDR3 is 14 amino acids. The CDR3 sequence is CASSIGRGYTEAFF. The DNA for the CDR3 is TGTGCCAGTAGTATTGGCAGGGGATACACTGAAGCTTTCTTT.

Comments on this clone: Distinct nucleotide sequences in the sample also encode this CDR3. The chain employs TRBV6-5 and TRBJ1-1, with D tentatively TRBD1 (6 bases). The V gene's germline CDR1 is MNHEY and CDR2 SVGAGI. The length of the CDR3 is 13 residues. Trimming took 6 bases from V and 1 from J, leaving 9 bases between them. The CDR3 nucleotides read TGTGCCAGCAGCTTACAGGGGAACACTGAAGCTTTCTTT. Translated, it gives CASSLQGNTEAFF.

This sequence joins TRBV5-4 and TRBJ2-5, with 7 bases aligning to TRBD2. The trim removed 2 bases at V and 7 bases at J, leaving 8 bases unmatched. CDR3 length equals 14 residues. Germline V lookup: CDR1 SGHNT, CDR2 YYREEE (reference sequence). CDR3 in amino acids: CASSLRVGEGTQYF. The CDR3 bases are TGTGCCAGCAGCTTAAGGGTTGGGGAGGGGACCCAGTACTTC.

The rearrangement joins TRBV19 to TRBJ2-7; a possible D gene is TRBD1 (8 bases). V was pared by 5 bases and J by 6 bases, with 29 bases between. Germline CDR1 reads LNHDA; CDR2 reads SQIVND (reference sequence). CDR3 length: 18 residues. The CDR3 bases are TGTGCCAGTAGTCCTCGGACAGGGACTAATCCCACTACTGGCGAGCAGTACTTC. Protein product: CASSPRTGTNPTTGEQYF.